The clone carrying this TCR beta chain was observed at least ten times. Its antigen remains unidentified. The read ends 3 residues shy of where the CDR3 ends; the end is completed using the germline J gene. The CDR3 runs 14 residues. Germline V gene lookup returns CDR1 MRHNA and CDR2 SNTAGT. Trimming removed 5 bases from V and 4 bases from J, with 11 bases in between. These data originate in a study of T cell clonality in common variable immunodeficiency. General observations from the study: T cell subpopulation sequencing would be needed to explain CVID clonality. Patient heterogeneity in the CVID cohort limited correlations between repertoire features and clinical complications.

Control and CVID samples contributed equal amounts of genomic DNA. The data were produced by immunoSEQ multiplex PCR, yet TCRdb's version contains in-frame clones alone and is incomplete. Listed for the sample are under 30,000 clones, none seen a single time. The chain is built from TRBV6-4 and TRBJ2-2; possible D gene TRBD2, 6 bases. This clonotype was sampled from a person aged 18 to 70 in good health. Sequences were obtained from peripheral blood mononuclear cells. The chain's CDR3 is CASSSLASTGELFF. The CDR3 DNA, read in part, is TGTGCCAGCAGTTCTCTAGCGAGCACCGGGGAG.